These T cell receptor beta chains were read from a single sample in a study of cytomegalovirus exposure and HLA in healthy donors. The assay was immunoSEQ multiplex PCR, and TCRdb's table has in-frame clones only and misses some. This repertoire shows 130,000 or so clones, over 75% found once; its top ten account for approximately 1.2%. The material sequenced was PBMCs. These receptors were taken from a man aged 50 to 60 in good health and CMV-seronegative. Both conserved end residues are part of each CDR3. Each record gives: D gene, V gene, clone size, J gene, CDR3 DNA, CDR3 protein. D genes are given only for firm matches. A clone size is listed for some rows: how often the clone was seen (once, few, many), or a class if it is expanded.

TRBD1	TRBV5-4	.	TRBJ2-5	TGTGCCAGCAGCACCCGGACAGGGGGCGCGGAGACCCAGTACTTC	CASSTRTGGAETQYF
TRBD1	TRBV7-9	.	TRBJ1-4	TGTGCCAGCAGCTTAGGTCTGGGGACAGGGAATGAAAAACTGTTTTTT	CASSLGLGTGNEKLFF
.	TRBV7-9	.	TRBJ2-1	TGTGCCAGCAGCGCCCGACTAGTTACGAATGAGCAGTTCTTC	CASSARLVTNEQFF
TRBD2	TRBV9	.	TRBJ2-1	TGTGCCAGCAGCCCAAGAGGGATAGCGGGAGAAAGGCGGCGCAATGAGCAGTTCTTC	CASSPRGIAGERRRNEQFF
.	TRBV18	.	TRBJ2-2	TGTGCCAGCTCCCCTCTTCGACAGGGAGGATCCGGGGAGCTGTTTTTT	CASSPLRQGGSGELFF
.	TRBV7-2	.	TRBJ2-7	TGTGCCAGCACCGTAGGGGGCGGGGTAGCCTACGAGCAGTACTTC	CASTVGGGVAYEQYF
TRBD1	TRBV18	once	TRBJ1-3	TGTGCCAGCTCACCGGGACAGGTCGGAAACACCATATATTTT	CASSPGQVGNTIYF
.	TRBV28	.	TRBJ2-7	TGTGCCAGCAGTTTATCTGGGGGGTTCTCCTACGAGCAGTACTTC	CASSLSGGFSYEQYF
TRBD1	TRBV6-5	.	TRBJ2-7	TGTGCCAGCAGTTTTCACAGGGGAACCTACGAGCAGTACTTC	CASSFHRGTYEQYF
.	TRBV11-2	.	TRBJ2-7	TGTGCCAGCAGTTACGACTTCCTAAGCCCCTACGAGCAGTACTTC	CASSYDFLSPYEQYF
.	TRBV6-1	.	TRBJ2-3	TGTGCCAGCAGTGGCAGGACAGTAGGCTCAGATACGCAGTATTTT	CASSGRTVGSDTQYF
.	TRBV30	.	TRBJ2-7	TGTGCCTGGAAGAGAGGGTTCTACGAGCAGTACTTC	CAWKRGFYEQYF
TRBD1	TRBV10-3	.	TRBJ2-7	TGTGCCTTGAGAGCCGGGACAGGGTCTGACGAGCAGTACTTC	CALRAGTGSDEQYF
.	TRBV6-1	.	TRBJ1-3	TGTGCCACCTCGAGGGCAAGCTCTGGAAACACCATATATTTT	CATSRASSGNTIYF
.	TRBV6-6	.	TRBJ1-6	TGTGCCAGCAGACTGGGGAGCTCCTATAATTCACCCCTCCACTTT	CASRLGSSYNSPLHF
.	TRBV7-2	.	TRBJ2-7	TGTGCCAGCAGCCCTCGGAGGGCGGTGGGGGAGCAGTACTTC	CASSPRRAVGEQYF
TRBD2	TRBV5-4	.	TRBJ2-7	TGTGCCACGACTAGCGGGAGTTACGAGCAGTACTTC	CATTSGSYEQYF
.	TRBV28	.	TRBJ1-3	TGTGCCAGCAGTTCCCCCCTCCCCGCGGGAAACACCATATATTTT	CASSSPLPAGNTIYF
.	TRBV10-1	.	TRBJ2-2	TGCGCCAGCAGTGACTCAGTGAACACCGGGGAGCTGTTTTTT	CASSDSVNTGELFF
TRBD1	TRBV7-9	.	TRBJ1-4	TGTGCCAGCAGACAGACAGGGGGGACTAATGAAAAACTGTTTTTT	CASRQTGGTNEKLFF
TRBD1	TRBV5-1	few	TRBJ2-7	TGCGCCAGCAGCTGGTCGGACAGGGAATCCTACGAGCAGTACTTC	CASSWSDRESYEQYF
.	TRBV28	once	TRBJ2-7	TGTGCCAGCAGTCCCCATCAGGGCCGCGGCTACGAGCAGTACTTC	CASSPHQGRGYEQYF
.	TRBV4-1	.	TRBJ2-5	TGCGCCAGCAGCCAAGAAACTCCTTCAGGGGTCGTATTCTCCCAAGAGACCCAGTACTTC	CASSQETPSGVVFSQETQYF
TRBD1	TRBV30	few	TRBJ2-3	TGTGCCTGGAGTGCAGGGGGTTCCCTCACAGATACGCAGTATTTT	CAWSAGGSLTDTQYF
.	TRBV19	few	TRBJ2-2	TGTGCCAGTAGTAGACAGGGGAGGGAAAACACCGGGGAGCTGTTTTTT	CASSRQGRENTGELFF
.	TRBV7-2	.	TRBJ1-2	TGTGCCAGCAGCCCGCAGAATAACTATGGCTACACCTTC	CASSPQNNYGYTF
TRBD1	TRBV6-6	.	TRBJ1-1	TGTGCCAGCAGAACTTCGGACAGGAAGAACACTGAAGCTTTCTTT	CASRTSDRKNTEAFF
.	TRBV11-2	.	TRBJ1-5	TGTGCCAGCAGCTTAAGCACGGGGCCGCGGGGTCAGCCCCAGCATTTT	CASSLSTGPRGQPQHF
TRBD2	TRBV5-1	.	TRBJ2-2	TGCGCCAGCAGCCCCGACGGGAGGGCCGGGGAGCTGTTTTTT	CASSPDGRAGELFF
TRBD1	TRBV5-1	.	TRBJ1-4	TGCGCCAGCAGCCGGGGACAGGGAACATCGGAAAAACTGTTTTTT	CASSRGQGTSEKLFF
TRBD2	TRBV5-6	.	TRBJ2-1	TGTGCCAGCAGCCTGCAAGGACTAGCGAGAAGAGAGGAGCAGTTCTTC	CASSLQGLARREEQFF
.	TRBV7-8	once	TRBJ2-7	TGTGCCAGCAGCTTAGGTCGTCTAGAAAACTCCTACGAGCAGTACTTC	CASSLGRLENSYEQYF
.	TRBV11-2	.	TRBJ1-3	TGTGCCAGCAGCTTAGGCGGACAGTCGAGGGGAAACACCATATATTTT	CASSLGGQSRGNTIYF
.	TRBV19	.	TRBJ2-1	TGTGCCAGTAGTTGGGGCCCTCCGAAACATGAGCAGTTCTTC	CASSWGPPKHEQFF
.	TRBV14	.	TRBJ2-1	TGTGCCAGCAGCCGGGACTTGGGGGGAAATGAGCAGTTCTTC	CASSRDLGGNEQFF
.	TRBV29-1	many	TRBJ1-1	TGCAGCGCTGTCGGACCAGGGTTGAACACTGAAGCTTTCTTT	CSAVGPGLNTEAFF
.	TRBV10-1	.	TRBJ1-2	TGCGCCAGCAGTGAGTCGGCGGGAGAGGGCTACACCTTC	CASSESAGEGYTF
.	TRBV11-2	.	TRBJ2-7	TGTGCCAGCAGCCCATCCGGGACACAGTCCTCCTACGAGCAGTACTTC	CASSPSGTQSSYEQYF